Given below is one T cell receptor (beta chain) in context. This clonotype was seen a few times. This clone's antigen is unknown. No per-base quality is available; no much larger clone lies one base away. The data derive from a study of T-cell reconstitution after alpha-beta-depleted transplantation in children (TCRdb year 2016). With regard to the full study: T-cell immune reconstitution after TCRalphabeta/CD19-depleted allogeneic hematopoietic cell transplantation in children was quantitatively tracked in the study by means of TCR repertoire profiling. Study-level results and caveats: Apparently early alphabetaT-cell count recovery about two months after transplant reportedly relied on only several hundred rapidly expanded clones derived from non-depleted graft cells. Hyperexpanded clone frequencies declined over subsequent months; after one year, T-cell counts and TCRbeta diversity were mostly attributed to newly produced T cells. The high TCRbeta diversity at day 60 in some patients was ascribed to recipient T cells and intrathymic progenitors that had survived conditioning.

To prepare the library, PCR was applied. The sequencing machine was an Illumina HiSeq 2500. TCR libraries were prepared with molecular barcoding, using unique molecular identifiers to normalize TCRbeta repertoire quantification. Using fastp at Q25 and MiXCR, TCRdb reprocessed the public reads and kept productive beta chains. Here each entry gathers all rows of one CDR3 protein and keeps the most common genes and DNA. The sample yields 610,000 or so distinct CDR3 sequences; 27% were counted once. The ten largest account for approximately 33% of the sample. There are 12 amino acids in the CDR3, from cysteine to phenylalanine inclusive. Only the CDR3 DNA stays, 36 bases, in frame from base 1. The V end gives up 4 bases and the J end 13 bases, leaving 8 bases in the junction not matched to a gene. In the paper's terms, the treatment or condition label means: allogeneic hematopoietic cell transplantation with graft depleted of TCRalphabeta T cells and CD19 B cells. The transplant recipients were children given TCRalphabeta/CD19-depleted allogeneic hematopoietic cell grafts.

Sequencing was performed on PBMCs, taken before TCRalphabeta/CD19-depleted stem cell transplant. The rearranged chain carries TRBV12-3 or TRBV12-4 and TRBJ1-2; 8 of the junction bases match TRBD1. This receptor was taken from a boy younger than two with Wiskott-Aldrich syndrome, due to receive a stem cell transplant. Here the CDR3 is given as CASSWSGQGFTF. Read as DNA, the sequence is TGTGCCAGCAGTTGGTCAGGACAGGGTTTCACCTTC.